This T cell receptor beta chain was recovered during a study of T cells in Graves' hyperthyroidism and ophthalmopathy. Study information: At the time of initial diagnosis and before any treatment, peripheral blood was collected. General observations from the study: Most expanded thyroid clonotypes above 0.001 recurred in blood.

CDR3 length equals 14 residues. Germline lookup yields CDR1 DFQATT and CDR2 SNEGSKA (reference sequence). V shed 5 bases and J shed 1 base, with 11 bases lying between them. Researchers amplified the TCR beta CDR3 regions from RNA transcripts. HTBI primers were used for first-round RT-PCR of the TCR CDR3. TCRdb called the multiplex PCR reads again in MiXCR, with one record for every CDR3 protein. This table has hundreds of thousands of distinct CDR3 sequences, about 15% appearing once. Exclusion of a patient resulted from uncontrolled infection, other autoimmune disease, pregnancy or lactation. From roughly 10 ml of fresh peripheral blood, PBMCs were isolated. This clonotype was recorded a few times. Its antigen is unknown.

Sequences were obtained from blood. The source is a woman aged 18-30 years with Graves' ophthalmopathy. The gene calls are TRBV20-1 and TRBJ2-2, with D perhaps TRBD1 (5 bases). DNA of the CDR3: TGCAGTGCTGGCCCGGACAAGAACACCGGGGAGCTGTTTTTT. Its protein is CSAGPDKNTGELFF.